The source of this T cell receptor (beta chain) is a study of Ad26.COV2.S vaccination and SARS-CoV-2 variants. General study results and limits: Vaccine and placebo groups showed comparable non-spike TCR breadth. Recipients given vaccine exceeded placebo recipients in spike-specific TCR breadth. Analytic work on TCR breadth and depth might have understated the full extent of total T cell responses.

The germline V and J ends were trimmed by 1 base and 5 bases, with 11 bases remaining between them. The germline V gene has CDR1 KGHSH and CDR2 LQKENI. This CDR3 has 14 amino acids. A word on this clone: What it binds is unknown.

The method was immunoSEQ multiplex PCR; TCRdb's version includes in-frame clones alone and lacks a portion of them. The sample includes 350,000 to 450,000 clones, around 89% seen only once; the top ten take under 2%. The treatment denotes: about 20 received Ad26.COV2.S at low or high dose, single or two shots; 5 received placebo; per-sample allocation not given. Specimens were obtained on day 63 following the first vaccine or placebo injection. The material was peripheral blood, obtained in a trial of Ad26.COV2.S vaccine versus placebo. This clonotype was sampled from a person aged 18-65 years who received the Ad26.COV2.S COVID-19 vaccine or a placebo. This sequence joins TRBV18 and TRBJ1-2; tentative D call: TRBD1 (5 bases). The CDR3 nucleotides are TGTGCCAGCTCACCACTGCTACAGGCTTATGGCTACACCTTC. Translation: CASSPLLQAYGYTF.